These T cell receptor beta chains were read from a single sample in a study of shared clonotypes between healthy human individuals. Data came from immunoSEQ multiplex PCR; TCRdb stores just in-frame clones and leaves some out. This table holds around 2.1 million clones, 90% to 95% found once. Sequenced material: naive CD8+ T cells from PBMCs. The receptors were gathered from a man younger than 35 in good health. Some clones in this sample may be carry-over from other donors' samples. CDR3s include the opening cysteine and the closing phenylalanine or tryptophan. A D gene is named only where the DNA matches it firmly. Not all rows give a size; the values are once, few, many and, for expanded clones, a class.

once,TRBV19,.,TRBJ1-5,CASSIVGANNQPQHF,TGTGCCAGTAGTATAGTAGGGGCAAACAATCAGCCCCAGCATTTT
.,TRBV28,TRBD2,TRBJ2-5,CASSLIPPGWSGIGETQYF,TGTGCCAGCAGTCTAATCCCCCCTGGGTGGAGCGGGATAGGAGAGACCCAGTACTTC
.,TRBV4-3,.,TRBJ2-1,CASGTGNPYNEQFF,TGCGCCAGCGGAACAGGTAACCCCTACAATGAGCAGTTCTTC
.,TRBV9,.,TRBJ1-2,CASTSTNYGYTF,TGTGCCAGCACCAGCACTAACTATGGCTACACCTTC
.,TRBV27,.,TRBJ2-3,CASTRGPGAGTDTQYF,TGTGCCAGCACCAGGGGCCCGGGAGCCGGCACAGATACGCAGTATTTT
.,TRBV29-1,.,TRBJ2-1,CSAGYSYNEQFF,TGCAGCGCGGGATATTCCTACAATGAGCAGTTCTTC
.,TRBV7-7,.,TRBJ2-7,CASSLGPSRAYEQYF,TGTGCCAGCAGCTTAGGACCATCTCGGGCCTACGAGCAGTACTTC
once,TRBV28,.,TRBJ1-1,CASSLPNRVNAEAFF,TGTGCCAGCAGTTTACCCAACAGGGTTAACGCTGAAGCTTTCTTT
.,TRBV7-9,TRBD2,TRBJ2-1,CASSLTSGVVANEQFF,TGTGCCAGCAGCTTGACTAGCGGGGTCGTCGCTAATGAGCAGTTCTTC
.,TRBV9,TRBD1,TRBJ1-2,CASSDKTGRGGYTF,TGTGCCAGCAGTGACAAGACAGGGAGGGGTGGCTACACCTTC
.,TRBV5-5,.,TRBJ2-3,CASSFTITDTQYF,TGTGCCAGCAGCTTTACAATCACAGATACGCAGTATTTT
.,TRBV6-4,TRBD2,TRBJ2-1,CASSTRPTSGRLNEQFF,TGTGCCAGCAGTACCCGACCGACTAGCGGGAGGTTGAATGAGCAGTTCTTC
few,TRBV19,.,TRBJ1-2,CASRGPGYGYTF,TGTGCCAGTCGGGGGCCTGGTTATGGCTACACCTTC
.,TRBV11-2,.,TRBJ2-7,CASSSPGTYEQYF,TGTGCCAGCAGCTCTCCTGGAACCTACGAGCAGTACTTC
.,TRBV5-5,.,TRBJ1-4,CASRADWNNEKLFF,TGTGCCAGCAGGGCGGACTGGAATAATGAAAAACTGTTTTTT
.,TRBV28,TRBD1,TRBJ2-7,CASSLDRGAYEQYF,TGTGCCAGCAGTTTAGACAGGGGAGCCTACGAGCAGTACTTC
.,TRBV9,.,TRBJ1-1,CASSVGGDVTEAFF,TGTGCCAGCAGCGTAGGGGGGGACGTCACTGAAGCTTTCTTT
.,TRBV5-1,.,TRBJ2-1,CASSFGPVNEQFF,TGCGCCAGCAGCTTCGGCCCTGTCAATGAGCAGTTCTTC
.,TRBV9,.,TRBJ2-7,CASSVGGRTYEQYF,TGTGCCAGCAGCGTAGGAGGCCGAACCTACGAGCAGTACTTC
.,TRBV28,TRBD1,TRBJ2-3,CASSWGTGITDTQYF,TGTGCCAGCAGTTGGGGGACAGGGATCACAGATACGCAGTATTTT
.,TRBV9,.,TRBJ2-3,CASSRPDSDTQYF,TGTGCCAGCAGCCGCCCCGACTCAGATACGCAGTATTTT
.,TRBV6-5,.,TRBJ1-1,CASRITGGSEAFF,TGTGCCAGCAGAATCACAGGCGGCAGTGAAGCTTTCTTT
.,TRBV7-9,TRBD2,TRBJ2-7,CASSPTREGPGEQYF,TGTGCCAGCAGCCCAACACGGGAGGGCCCGGGGGAGCAGTACTTC
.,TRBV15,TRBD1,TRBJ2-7,CATSRDREYEQYF,TGTGCCACCAGCAGGGACAGGGAATACGAGCAGTACTTC
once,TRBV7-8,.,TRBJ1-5,CASSLIGTYQPQHF,TGTGCCAGCAGCTTAATCGGAACATATCAGCCCCAGCATTTT
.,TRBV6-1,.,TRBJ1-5,CASRFLGQPQHF,TGTGCCAGCCGCTTCCTCGGCCAGCCCCAGCATTTT
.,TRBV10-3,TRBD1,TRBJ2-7,CATKDLEDRATYEQYF,TGTGCCACAAAGGACTTAGAGGACAGGGCCACCTACGAGCAGTACTTC
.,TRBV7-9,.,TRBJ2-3,CATRGHESVDTQYF,TGTGCCACGCGTGGTCATGAGAGTGTGGATACGCAGTATTTT
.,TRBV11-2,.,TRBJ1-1,CASSLDSGTGNTEAFF,TGTGCCAGCAGCTTAGATAGTGGGACGGGGAACACTGAAGCTTTCTTT
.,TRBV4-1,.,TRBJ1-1,CASSHSRELNTEAFF,TGCGCCAGCAGCCACTCCAGGGAGTTGAACACTGAAGCTTTCTTT
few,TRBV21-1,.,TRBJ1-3,CASRINRVSGNTIYF,TGTGCCAGCAGAATAAACAGGGTTTCTGGAAACACCATATATTTT
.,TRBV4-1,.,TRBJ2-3,CASSPTRRSTDTQYF,TGCGCCAGCAGCCCCACCCGGAGGAGCACAGATACGCAGTATTTT